The 32 T cell receptor beta chains below were found in one sample sequenced in a study of technical replicates of blood from a handful of donors (TCRdb year 2017). The library was generated by the immunoSEQ multiplex PCR assay. As stored in TCRdb, this immuneACCESS dataset retains in-frame rearrangements with V and J assigned. A fraction of the clones does not appear; measured against another copy, unresolved V genes explain less than half of the discrepancy, and the remainder lacks a known reason. Recorded for this sample are about 80,000 clones; about 88% of them occurred a single time. The ten largest clonotypes hold about 0.41% of the sample. The specimen sequenced was T cells isolated from PBMCs. The receptors stem from a human donor in good health.

The chain combines TRBV5-4 with TRBJ2-2, with D possibly TRBD1 on 6 matching bases. Germline CDR1 and CDR2: SGHNT and YYREEE (reference sequence). Trimming shortened V by 0 bases and J by 4 bases, and 10 bases separated the two germline ends. CDR3 length: 15 amino acids. The CDR3 DNA follows: TGTGCCAGCAGCTTGGACAGGGTAATCACCGGGGAGCTGTTTTTT. As protein: CASSLDRVITGELFF. Supplemented by reference TRBV5-4 and TRBJ2-2, the full variable domain reads ETGVTQSPTHLIKTRGQQVTLRCSSQSGHNTVSWYQQALGQGPQFIFQYYREEENGRGNFPPRFSGLQFPNYSSELNVNALELDDSALYLCASSLDRVITGELFFGEGSRLTVL.

J is TRBJ1-2 and V is TRBV5-5; 8 nucleotides align to TRBD1. Germline V gene sequence: CDR1 SGHKS, CDR2 YYEKEE (reference sequence). This CDR3 has 14 amino acids. V was clipped by 2 bases and J by 2 bases; unmatched bases: 2. The CDR3 reads CASSFRTGNYGYTF. CDR3 sequence (DNA): TGTGCCAGCAGCTTCCGGACAGGGAACTATGGCTACACCTTC.

This clone appeared a single time. This sequence joins TRBV4-2 and TRBJ2-1, with D maybe TRBD1 (5 bases). The CDR3 extends over 15 amino acids. V lost 0 bases and J 8 bases, leaving 14 bases between the germline ends. Germline assignment: CDR1 LGHNA and CDR2 YNFKEQ. The DNA for the CDR3 is TGTGCCAGCAGCCAAGAGGCAGGGATCGTAGATGAGCAGTTCTTC. Its protein product is CASSQEAGIVDEQFF.

The J gene is TRBJ2-7, the V gene TRBV28; 7 nucleotides agree with TRBD2. Losses at the gene ends were 5 bases for V and 0 bases for J; bases not matched to a gene: 7. This CDR3 contains 15 residues. Germline CDR1 is MDHEN and CDR2 is SYDVKM. CDR3 sequence reads: CASSVLAANSYEQYF. The CDR3 coding sequence is TGTGCCAGCAGTGTGCTAGCGGCTAACTCCTACGAGCAGTACTTC.

The V call is TRBV10-3, the J call TRBJ2-7, with 10 bases that match TRBD2. The germline V gene encodes CDR1 ENHRY and CDR2 SYGVKD. With V trimmed by 6 bases and J by 6 bases, 11 bases remained unmatched. The CDR3 contains 15 residues. In DNA form, the CDR3 reads TGTGCCATCAGGGGGCTAGCGGGAGAATCACCCGAGCAGTACTTC. Protein: CAIRGLAGESPEQYF.

This clone has a handful of counts. The chain joins TRBV19 to TRBJ1-2, with D perhaps matching TRBD1 (5 bases). Germline-derived CDR1 and CDR2 are LNHDA and SQIVND (reference sequence). The CDR3 is 15 residues long. The germline V and J ends were trimmed by 7 bases and 8 bases, with 23 bases remaining between them. CDR3 amino acids: CASTIPGKTDSGYTF. In DNA, the CDR3 is TGTGCCAGTACTATCCCAGGGAAGACAGACAGCGGCTACACCTTC.

The sample holds a few counts of this clone. This chain links TRBV6-4 with TRBJ2-3; 9 nucleotides agree with TRBD2. After removal of 0 bases from V and 2 bases from J, the junction contained 3 bases not matched to a gene. The CDR3 spans 16 residues. The germline CDR1 and CDR2 sequences are MRHNA and SNTAGT. As DNA, the CDR3 is TGTGCCAGCAGTGACTCTAGCGGGAGACACACAGATACGCAGTATTTT. It codes for CASSDSSGRHTDTQYF.

This chain connects TRBV15 to TRBJ2-1, with a tentative D call TRBD2 (6 bases). V lost 0 bases and J 3 bases, leaving 9 bases between the germline ends. In germline, CDR1 is LNHNV, CDR2 YYDKDF (reference sequence). The CDR3 has 15 amino acids. The chain's CDR3 is CATSRDLSGYNEQFF. The CDR3 nucleotides are TGTGCCACCAGCAGAGATCTTAGCGGCTACAATGAGCAGTTCTTC.

The chain joins TRBV13 to TRBJ1-1; D gene uncertain. Germline CDR1 PRHDT, CDR2 FYEKMQ (reference sequence). CDR3 length: 15 residues. V lost 1 base, J lost 7 bases, and 16 bases lay in between. CDR3: CASSLAGYSVGEAFF. As DNA, the CDR3 is TGTGCCAGCAGCTTAGCAGGTTATAGTGTTGGTGAAGCTTTCTTT.

The chain joins TRBV15 to TRBJ2-1; TRBD2 is a possible D gene (5 bases). The CDR3 loop spans 14 amino acids. V lost 2 bases, J lost 10 bases, and 15 bases lay in between. Germline V gene data show CDR1 as LNHNV and CDR2 as YYDKDF (reference sequence). The CDR3 region is CATSRPDFQFEQFF. The CDR3 DNA reads as TGTGCCACCAGCAGACCGGACTTTCAGTTCGAGCAGTTCTTC.

This rearrangement joins TRBV7-9 to TRBJ2-5; 13 bases align to TRBD2. The germline V gene has CDR1 SEHNR and CDR2 FQNEAQ (reference sequence). The ends lost 2 bases at V and 3 bases at J; junction bases unmatched: 6. This CDR3 contains 17 residues. The CDR3 is CASSLPLGLAGEETQYF. DNA of the CDR3: TGTGCCAGCAGCTTACCCCTAGGACTAGCGGGAGAAGAGACCCAGTACTTC.

CDR3 sequence reads: CASSVKLAKSSYNEQFF. Here the CDR3 DNA reads TGTGCCAGCAGCGTAAAACTAGCGAAGAGCTCCTACAATGAGCAGTTCTTC. The gene calls are TRBV7-8 and TRBJ2-1; TRBD2 aligns across 7 bases. After removal of 5 bases from V and 0 bases from J, the junction contained 10 bases not matched to a gene. Germline V lookup: CDR1 SGHVS, CDR2 FQNEAQ. The CDR3 contains 17 residues.

About this clone: Germline and junction disagree at one end, which may indicate a read error. This chain joins TRBV5-1 and TRBJ1-4, with a possible D match to TRBD1 (5 bases). The CDR3 spans 10 residues. CDR1 is SGHRS and CDR2 is YFSETQ in the germline V gene. The CDR3 sequence: CARSGGELFF. CDR3 DNA: TGCGCCCGCAGTGGGGGGGAACTGTTTTTT.

The rearrangement uses TRBV11-1 and TRBJ1-1; 11 bases are shared with TRBD1. The V and J ends lost 5 bases and 4 bases, in that order; junction bases with no gene match: 3. Per the germline V gene, CDR1 is SGHAT and CDR2 is FQDESV (reference sequence). CDR3 length: 14 residues. CDR3 amino acids: CASSRGTGGTEAFF. CDR3 in DNA: TGTGCCAGCAGCCGAGGGACAGGGGGCACTGAAGCTTTCTTT.

The V call is TRBV9, the J call TRBJ2-1, with TRBD2 identical over 9 bases. This CDR3 spans 15 amino acids. After removal of 5 bases from V and 5 bases from J, the junction contained 8 bases not matched to a gene. The germline V gene encodes CDR1 SGDLS and CDR2 YYNGEE. The CDR3 reads CASRKGTSPNNEQFF. The CDR3 region has the DNA TGTGCCAGCAGGAAGGGGACTAGCCCAAACAATGAGCAGTTCTTC.

The rearrangement joins TRBV7-8 to TRBJ2-7, with a weak D call TRBD2 (6 bases). CDR1 and CDR2 (germline): SGHVS, FQNEAQ. The V end was cut by 1 base, the J end by 6 bases, with 16 bases between. The CDR3 is 15 residues long. This chain's CDR3 is CASSLDGTVPLEQYF. The DNA for the CDR3 is TGTGCCAGCAGCTTAGATGGGACTGTCCCGCTCGAGCAGTACTTC.

This rearrangement joins TRBV10-3 to TRBJ2-3; 9 bases align to TRBD2. The CDR3 consists of 13 residues. The V and J ends lost 6 bases and 6 bases, in that order; junction bases with no gene match: 4. CDR1 and CDR2 from the germline V gene are ENHRY and SYGVKD. The CDR3 DNA follows: TGTGCCATCAGCTTAGCGGGAGAGGATACGCAGTATTTT. Translated: CAISLAGEDTQYF.

The J gene is TRBJ2-5, the V gene TRBV4-1; 9 positions match TRBD1. CDR1 MGHRA and CDR2 YSYEKL come from the germline V gene. The CDR3 spans 16 residues. Trimming removed 4 bases from V and 3 bases from J; junction bases left unmatched: 9. The CDR3 coding sequence is TGCGCCAGCAGCCGGGGGGGACAGGGTAAAAAAGAGACCCAGTACTTC. It codes for CASSRGGQGKKETQYF.

The J gene is TRBJ1-5, the V gene TRBV18; no firm D call. V lost 6 bases to trimming and J lost 0 bases, with 18 bases between them. Per germline, CDR1 KGHSH and CDR2 LQKENI. The CDR3 is 17 residues long. CDR3 coding DNA: TGTGCCAGCTCCCTCGGGGATTCTCTCCTTAGCAATCAGCCCCAGCATTTT. It encodes CASSLGDSLLSNQPQHF.

This clone showed up just once. The rearrangement joins TRBV6-1 to TRBJ1-1; maybe TRBD1 (6 bases). The CDR3 covers 14 residues. Trimming removed 5 bases from V and 1 base from J, with 11 bases in between. Germline CDR1 and CDR2: MNHNS and SASEGT. For the CDR3, the DNA is TGTGCCAGCAGTCCTGACAGGCAGAACACTGAAGCTTTCTTT. Its protein product is CASSPDRQNTEAFF.

The chain links TRBV27 to TRBJ2-2; the D is unclear. The CDR3 is 14 amino acids. Germline CDR1 reads MNHEY; CDR2 reads SMNVEV (reference sequence). V lost 2 bases, J lost 4 bases, and 8 bases lay in between. The CDR3: CASSLLSSTGELFF. CDR3 coding DNA: TGTGCCAGCAGTTTACTCTCTTCCACCGGGGAGCTGTTTTTT.

V and J are TRBV29-1 and TRBJ2-1; 10 bases align to TRBD1. The CDR3 loop spans 15 amino acids. Germline CDR1 is SQVTM and CDR2 is ANQGSEA. V shed 2 bases, J shed 6 bases, and the junction held 7 bases outside the gene matches. The CDR3 region is CSVEHGGQGINEQFF. CDR3 DNA: TGCAGCGTTGAACATGGGGGACAGGGGATCAATGAGCAGTTCTTC.

This chain connects TRBV9 to TRBJ2-3, with D possibly being TRBD1 (6 bases). The germline V gene encodes CDR1 SGDLS and CDR2 YYNGEE. This CDR3 region has 14 residues. V dropped 4 bases and J dropped 0 bases, with 9 bases sitting between them. CDR3 bases: TGTGCCAGCAGCCTCACAGGGAGCACAGATACGCAGTATTTT. It is translated as CASSLTGSTDTQYF.

The chain joins TRBV5-1 to TRBJ1-2, with TRBD1 matching over 9 bases. Germline V gene sequence: CDR1 SGHRS, CDR2 YFSETQ. V lost 3 bases to trimming and J lost 0 bases; unmatched junction nucleotides: 15. The CDR3 sequence is 19 residues long. CDR3 residues: CASSWGQGKKETSNYGYTF. CDR3 DNA sequence: TGCGCCAGCAGCTGGGGACAGGGCAAAAAGGAAACCTCTAACTATGGCTACACCTTC.

The J gene is TRBJ2-7, the V gene TRBV5-1; TRBD2 aligns across 10 bases. After removal of 2 bases from V and 4 bases from J, the junction contained 9 bases not matched to a gene. This CDR3 is 16 amino acids long. Germline lookup yields CDR1 SGHRS and CDR2 YFSETQ. The CDR3 protein is CASSLLGASGGYEQYF. The CDR3 DNA is TGCGCCAGCAGCTTATTAGGAGCTAGCGGGGGATACGAGCAGTACTTC.

The rearrangement uses TRBV5-1 and TRBJ1-1, with D possibly TRBD1 on 5 matching bases. The ends were cut back, 3 bases at V and 7 bases at J, with 22 bases in the middle. Per the germline V gene, CDR1 is SGHRS and CDR2 is YFSETQ. The CDR3 sequence is 16 residues long. CDR3 bases: TGCGCCAGCAGCTCCCCCCTTGGGATGCAGGGAGGTGAAGCTTTCTTT. Amino acids: CASSSPLGMQGGEAFF.

The gene calls are TRBV10-3 and TRBJ1-5, with 7 bases lining up with TRBD1. This CDR3 spans 13 amino acids. CDR1 ENHRY and CDR2 SYGVKD come from the germline V gene. The V and J ends lost 11 bases and 8 bases, in that order; junction bases with no gene match: 12. In DNA form, the CDR3 reads TGTGCCGTCTCTCAGGGGGAGATGGAGCCCCAGCATTTT. It translates to CAVSQGEMEPQHF.

The V and J genes are TRBV15 and TRBJ2-6, with unresolved D. CDR1 is LNHNV and CDR2 is YYDKDF in the germline V gene (reference sequence). This CDR3 has 16 amino acids. V lost 4 bases and J lost 5, with 15 bases in between. This chain's CDR3 is CATSTATSPRANVLTF. CDR3 in DNA: TGTGCCACCAGCACCGCGACATCGCCTAGGGCCAACGTCCTGACTTTC. Full variable domain (remainder filled in from reference TRBV15 and TRBJ2-6): DAMVIQNPRYQVTQFGKPVTLSCSQTLNHNVMYWYQQKSSQAPKLLFHYYDKDFNNEADTPDNFQSRRPNTSFCFLDIRSPGLGDTAMYLCATSTATSPRANVLTFGAGSRLTVL.

This chain links TRBV30 with TRBJ1-2; 9 bases align to TRBD1. Losses at the gene ends were 6 bases for V and 7 bases for J; bases not matched to a gene: 6. The CDR3 is 12 residues long. Germline-derived CDR1 and CDR2 are GTSNPN and SVGIG (reference sequence). CDR3 nucleotide sequence: TGTGCCTGCCCGGACAGGGGTACTGGCTACACCTTC. Protein: CACPDRGTGYTF. The full variable domain, rest sourced from reference TRBV30 and TRBJ1-2, is SQTIHQWPATLVQPVGSPLSLECTVEGTSNPNLYWYRQAAGRGLQLLFYSVGIGQISSEVPQNLSASRPQDRQFILSSKKLLLSDSGFYLCACPDRGTGYTFGSGTRLTVV.

The chain uses TRBV6-5 and TRBJ2-7; 9 positions match TRBD1. Germline loops: CDR1 MNHEY, CDR2 SVGAGI. The CDR3 is 11 residues long. V gave up 10 bases and J gave up 7 bases; unmatched junction bases: 5. For the CDR3, the DNA is TGTGCCACCGAGGGACAGGGTGAGCAGTACTTC. This translates into CATEGQGEQYF.

The V call is TRBV6-6, the J call TRBJ1-1, with D maybe TRBD1 (6 bases). CDR3 length: 14 residues. Germline V gives CDR1 MNHNY, CDR2 SVGAGI (reference sequence). V was trimmed by 8 bases and J by 6 bases, leaving 19 bases between them. DNA for the CDR3: TGTGCCAGCGAGACGGGACAAGGACCTTCTGAAGCTTTCTTT. Its translation: CASETGQGPSEAFF.

The chain links TRBV2 to TRBJ2-7; no clear D. The CDR3 runs to 12 residues. The germline CDR1 and CDR2 sequences are SNHLY and FYNNEI. Deletions cut 8 bases from V and 1 base from J, with 9 bases between. CDR3 DNA sequence: TGTGCCAGCTTGTCTCTGTCCTACGAGCAGTACTTC. Its translation is CASLSLSYEQYF.